This T cell receptor (beta chain) was captured by sequencing in a study of blood T cell repertoires in COVID-19. Whole-study context: Samples of COVID-19 (acute and convalescent) were obtained from the United States, Italy and Spain. PBMCs, B-cell-depleted T cells, or T cells provided the cDNA or gDNA that made up the material.

In the original processing: Estimates of nucleated cell counts were drawn from the amplification of reference gene primers. The data were produced by immunoSEQ multiplex PCR, yet TCRdb's version contains in-frame clones alone and is incomplete. From that table come the V and J calls and clone size; the DNA was used to work out D and trimming. Among 160,000 or so clones, approximately 91% were seen once, and the ten largest hold approximately 2.2%. V lost 4 bases and J lost 5; bases outside the gene matches: 3. Germline V CDR1 and CDR2: SGDLS, YYNGEE. This CDR3 has 13 amino acids. The table lists this clone with a few counts.

This TCR was recovered from a man aged 18 to 30 with acute or convalescent COVID-19. The chain couples TRBV9 to TRBJ1-2; TRBD1 aligns across 9 bases. The sample comprised peripheral blood. CDR3 residues: CASSPGTGYGYTF. CDR3 nucleotides: TGTGCCAGCAGCCCCGGGACAGGGTATGGCTACACCTTC.